Sequencing of this TCR beta chain was carried out in a study of blood T cell repertoires in COVID-19. Study-level information: Specimens from acute and convalescent COVID-19 originated in the United States, Italy and Spain. T cells, B-cell-depleted T cells, or PBMCs provided the cDNA or gDNA that served as material.

CDR1 is MGHRA, CDR2 YSYEKL, per germline. CDR3 size: 16 residues. Trimming stripped 4 bases from V and 0 bases from J, with 16 bases between. Study processing details: Amplification from reference gene primers served as the basis for estimated nucleated cell counts. TCRdb's copy holds only in-frame clones and misses some; the assay was immunoSEQ multiplex PCR. D and trimming were read from the DNA, whereas the V and J calls and clone size are those reported in that table. The data show about 530,000 clones, less than 90% seen once. This TCR came from a woman in her fifties or sixties with COVID-19, enrolled during active disease. The chain combines TRBV4-1 with TRBJ2-7; D is possibly TRBD1 (6 bases). Sequencing was done on a sample of peripheral blood. CDR3 region: CASSRSWDTLSYEQYF. In DNA, the CDR3 is TGCGCCAGCAGCCGAAGCTGGGACACCCTCTCCTACGAGCAGTACTTC.